The 8 T cell receptor beta chains below come from one sample, sequenced in a study of control samples from healthy donors and cancer patients (dated by TCRdb to 2018 to 2020). The library was made by the immunoSEQ multiplex PCR assay. Not all clones reach the TCRdb copy of this immuneACCESS table, which keeps in-frame sequences only. Checked studies attribute under half of the gap to unresolved V genes and leave the rest unexplained. The sample data list 45,000 to 60,000 clones, and 90% to 95% of these were observed just once. The ten largest make up 0.65% to 0.95% of the sample. Sequencing input: PBMCs. The receptors derive from a man under 40 with colorectal cancer.

This chain links TRBV2 with TRBJ1-3, with 7 nucleotides matching TRBD1. CDR1 SNHLY and CDR2 FYNNEI come from the germline V gene. The trim removed 8 bases at V and 7 bases at J, leaving 11 bases unmatched. This CDR3 contains 14 residues. CDR3 DNA sequence: TGTGCCAGCCTACAATGGCAGGGGGAGAACACCATATATTTT. This translates into CASLQWQGENTIYF.

This clone appeared a single time. The chain combines TRBV19 with TRBJ1-2; the D gene is possibly TRBD1 (5 bases). Trimming removed 5 bases at V and 2 bases at J, with 12 bases between. From germline, CDR1 is LNHDA and CDR2 SQIVND (reference sequence). This CDR3 spans 14 amino acids. The CDR3 spells CASSDDSLNYGYTF. In nucleotides, the CDR3 is TGTGCCAGTAGTGACGACAGCTTAAACTATGGCTACACCTTC.

V gene TRBV6-1 combines with J gene TRBJ2-5; either TRBD1 or TRBD2 may fit D (6 bases each). The germline gives CDR1 MNHNS, CDR2 SASEGT. The CDR3 has 15 residues. Trimming took 3 bases from V and 2 from J, leaving 13 bases between them. CDR3 region: CASSDRGTLQETQYF. The CDR3 DNA sequence: TGTGCCAGCAGTGATCGGGGGACATTACAAGAGACCCAGTACTTC.

This chain joins TRBV11-2 and TRBJ2-1; TRBD2 matches at 8 bases. The CDR3 is 14 residues long. Germline V gene data show CDR1 as SGHAT and CDR2 as FQNNGV. V gave up 2 bases and J gave up 7 bases; unmatched junction bases: 4. For the CDR3, the DNA is TGTGCCAGCAGCTTAAGCGGGGGTATAAATGAGCAGTTCTTC. It translates to CASSLSGGINEQFF.

The rearrangement uses TRBV10-3 and TRBJ1-5; tentative D call: TRBD1 (5 bases). There are 13 residues in the CDR3. Germline V gene sequence: CDR1 ENHRY, CDR2 SYGVKD. The ends were cut back, 5 bases at V and 7 bases at J, with 12 bases in the middle. CDR3 protein: CAISLQGEQPQHF. CDR3 nucleotides: TGTGCCATCAGTCTCCAGGGAGAGCAGCCCCAGCATTTT.

The J gene is TRBJ2-2, the V gene TRBV12-3 or TRBV12-4, with a tentative D call TRBD2 (5 bases). V was clipped by 10 bases and J by 5 bases, with 11 bases between them. The CDR3 is made up of 12 amino acids. The CDR3 bases are TGTGCCACCAAACGGGAAACCGGGGAGCTGTTTTTT. It is translated as CATKRETGELFF.

The chain is built from TRBV7-8 and TRBJ1-1; a weak D match, TRBD1 (5 bases). Germline V CDR1 and CDR2: SGHVS, FQNEAQ. The CDR3 is made up of 17 amino acids. Trimming stripped 2 bases from V and 2 bases from J, with 18 bases between. The CDR3 is CASSLYLGGRGNTEAFF. CDR3 in DNA: TGTGCCAGCAGCTTATACTTGGGAGGTAGGGGAAACACTGAAGCTTTCTTT. The whole variable domain, remainder taken from reference TRBV7-8 and TRBJ1-1, is GAGVSQSPRYKVAKRGQDVALRCDPISGHVSLFWYQQALGQGPEFLTYFQNEAQLDKSGLPSDRFFAERPEGSVSTLKIQRTQQEDSAVYLCASSLYLGGRGNTEAFFGQGTRLTVV.

This CDR3 is CASSPTEIMYGYTF. The CDR3 bases are TGTGCCAGCAGCCCGACAGAGATAATGTATGGCTACACCTTC. V is TRBV6-6 and J is TRBJ1-2; D is possibly TRBD1 (5 bases). The CDR3 runs to 14 residues. Germline lookup yields CDR1 MNHNY and CDR2 SVGAGI (reference sequence). V dropped 6 bases and J dropped 5 bases, with 16 bases sitting between them.